This TCR beta chain appears in the sequencing data of a study of blood T cells in healthy people across ages. The donors, aged roughly 6 to 95, were healthy Caucasians from Russia. Per-sample yields of isolated PBMCs were at least 6 million. Looked up from germline, CDR1 is SGHDN and CDR2 is FVKESK. This CDR3 spans 16 amino acids. The V gene end was trimmed by 0 bases and the J gene end by 4 bases; junction bases not matched to a gene: 7. For the second PCR, which ran for 7 to 11 cycles, a sample-barcoded 5' primer and a J-beta primer mix were used. A single record per CDR3 protein comes from TCRdb applying MiXCR to the 5' RACE reads. Of approximately 880,000 distinct CDR3 sequences listed, roughly 48% were seen once; the top ten hold roughly 13%.

Sequencing used blood. The TCR sequence derives from a man aged 30 to 39 in good health. The rearrangement uses TRBV14 and TRBJ2-5, with 8 positions matching TRBD2. Here the CDR3 DNA reads TGTGCCAGCAGCCAAGAGGCGGGACTAGTACTAGAGACCCAGTACTTC. Protein sequence: CASSQEAGLVLETQYF.